This TCR beta chain was identified during a study of metastatic and nonmetastatic thyroid tumors. Study as a whole: Malignant and benign thyroid patients had repertoires compared in peripheral blood and tumor or nodule tissue.

Before thyroid surgery, none of the patients had received any treatment. CDR3 length: 13 residues. Germline V gives CDR1 SEHNR, CDR2 FQNEAQ (reference sequence). Trimming cost V 6 bases and J 4 bases, with 10 bases left between them. This clone was seen at least ten times. TCRdb ran MiXCR on the PCR reads. The sample consists of tens of thousands of clones, roughly a quarter of them appearing once. Sequences were obtained from blood. The sequence was collected from a female donor with papillary thyroid cancer or a benign thyroid nodule (not recorded which). Some clones in this sample may be carry-over from other donors' samples. V and J are TRBV7-9 and TRBJ2-1; D remains unclear. The CDR3 DNA reads TGTGCCAGCAGTCCTCGACTGTACAATGAGCAGTTCTTC. It yields the protein CASSPRLYNEQFF.